This is a list of T cell receptor beta chains from one sample in a study of T-cell reconstitution after alpha-beta-depleted transplantation in children. TCRdb re-analysed the PCR reads in MiXCR, keeping a single row per CDR3 protein. The sample has roughly 790,000 distinct CDR3 sequences, around 15% seen once. Sequenced material: PBMCs, mostly from graft donor cells, taken 360 days after TCRalphabeta/CD19-depleted stem cell transplant. The receptors stem from a male patient under 18 who had a stem cell transplant for acute lymphoblastic leukemia, so the T cells may come from the graft donor. The CDR3 runs from the conserved cysteine through the conserved F or W. A D gene is named only where the DNA matches it firmly. Some rows mark clone size as missing; the rest say once, few, many or name a class of expanded clone.

>TRBJ2-5|-|TRBV7-2|TRBD2
CASSFGGRGETQYF
TGTGCCAGCAGCTTTGGCGGGAGAGGGGAGACCCAGTACTTC
>TRBJ2-3|many|TRBV10-3|-
CAIKGQGLSTDTQYF
TGTGCCATCAAGGGGCAGGGGCTAAGCACAGATACGCAGTATTTT
>TRBJ2-7|few|TRBV12-3/TRBV12-4|TRBD2
CASSPTSAGGAEQYF
TGTGCCAGCAGTCCCACCTCAGCGGGAGGGGCTGAGCAGTACTTC
>TRBJ2-3|few|TRBV3-1|TRBD2
CASSQVSGLAGRTDTQYF
TGTGCCAGCAGCCAAGTATCAGGACTAGCGGGAAGGACAGATACGCAGTATTTT
>TRBJ2-7|few|TRBV27|TRBD2
CASSLFMGAGGPSPYEQYF
TGTGCCAGCAGTTTATTTATGGGAGCGGGAGGGCCCTCGCCCTACGAGCAGTACTTC
>TRBJ1-5|-|TRBV20-1|-
CSASVGKGVNQPQHF
TGCAGTGCTAGTGTAGGGAAGGGGGTCAATCAGCCCCAGCATTTT
>TRBJ2-5|-|TRBV5-1|-
CASSLVQGLETQYF
TGCGCCAGCAGCTTGGTCCAGGGCCTGGAGACCCAGTACTTC
>TRBJ2-6|few|TRBV5-1|-
CASSIQAFNVLTF
TGCGCCAGCAGCATTCAGGCTTTCAACGTCCTGACTTTC
>TRBJ2-1|many|TRBV15|TRBD1
CATSPRTGSSHFYNEQFF
TGTGCCACCAGCCCCCGGACAGGGTCTAGTCATTTCTACAATGAGCAGTTCTTC
>TRBJ1-5|-|TRBV29-1|-
CSVGGGGAGQPQHF
TGCAGCGTTGGAGGGGGGGGCGCAGGTCAGCCCCAGCATTTT
>TRBJ2-7|-|TRBV6-5|-
CASSLLRSSGSYEQYF
TGTGCCAGCAGTCTACTTCGGAGTAGCGGCTCCTACGAGCAGTACTTC
>TRBJ2-7|few|TRBV29-1|-
CSPLLLRRELISYEQYF
TGCAGCCCCCTTCTGTTGCGTAGGGAGCTCATCTCCTACGAGCAGTACTTC
>TRBJ2-7|few|TRBV5-1|-
CASSWRGGEQYF
TGCGCCAGCAGCTGGAGGGGGGGGGAGCAGTACTTC
>TRBJ2-5|few|TRBV7-3|TRBD2
CASSSNGLAQSGETQYF
TGTGCCAGCAGCTCAAACGGACTAGCGCAATCGGGAGAGACCCAGTACTTC
>TRBJ2-2|few|TRBV5-1|-
CASSLALRNTGELFF
TGCGCCAGCAGCTTGGCGCTGCGAAACACCGGGGAGCTGTTTTTT
>TRBJ1-2|few|TRBV10-3|-
CAAKEAGSHGYTF
TGTGCCGCCAAAGAGGCAGGGTCCCATGGCTACACCTTC
>TRBJ2-1|few|TRBV7-8|TRBD2
CASSPTPSGRDEQFF
TGTGCCAGCAGCCCCACTCCTAGCGGGAGGGATGAGCAGTTCTTC
>TRBJ1-3|-|TRBV5-1|-
CASSLASTGRVSGNTIYF
TGCGCCAGCAGCTTGGCCAGTACAGGTCGCGTCTCTGGAAACACCATATATTTT
>TRBJ1-2|-|TRBV10-3|TRBD1
CAIRGDRGQDYGYTF
TGTGCCATCAGGGGGGACAGGGGGCAAGACTATGGCTACACCTTC
>TRBJ2-3|-|TRBV12-3/TRBV12-4|-
CASSTYSTSTDTQYF
TGTGCCAGCAGTACCTACTCGACTAGCACAGATACGCAGTATTTT
>TRBJ2-2|-|TRBV11-2|-
CASSLDRGWVSDTGELFF
TGTGCCAGCAGCTTAGACCGGGGTTGGGTCTCGGACACCGGGGAGCTGTTTTTT
>TRBJ2-3|many|TRBV4-1|-
CASSRRERGTDTQYF
TGCGCCAGCAGCCGACGTGAGAGGGGCACAGATACGCAGTATTTT
>TRBJ1-6|many|TRBV29-1|TRBD1
CSEDRGGGLSSYNSPLHF
TGCAGCGAGGACAGGGGCGGGGGATTGAGCTCCTATAATTCACCCCTCCACTTT
>TRBJ2-3|few|TRBV27|TRBD2
CASSSGLGDRPDTQYF
TGTGCCAGCAGTTCAGGACTAGGAGATCGACCAGATACGCAGTATTTT
>TRBJ2-3|-|TRBV15|TRBD1
CATSTRQGSTDTQYF
TGTGCCACCAGCACCCGACAGGGAAGCACAGATACGCAGTATTTT
>TRBJ1-2|-|TRBV5-1|-
CASSPRVPGHGYTF
TGCGCCAGCAGCCCTCGCGTGCCCGGACATGGCTACACCTTC
>TRBJ2-3|-|TRBV5-1|TRBD2
CASSTTGTISTDTQYF
TGCGCCAGCAGCACGACCGGGACTATCAGCACAGATACGCAGTATTTT
>TRBJ2-2|few|TRBV2|TRBD1
CASRPGTGALFF
TGTGCCAGCAGGCCCGGGACAGGAGCGCTGTTTTTT
>TRBJ2-7|-|TRBV7-6|-
CASSFSGFYEQYF
TGTGCCAGCAGCTTCTCCGGGTTCTACGAGCAGTACTTC
>TRBJ2-2|few|TRBV29-1|-
CSVFSAAGELFF
TGCAGCGTTTTTAGCGCTGCCGGGGAGCTGTTTTTT
>TRBJ2-3|-|TRBV11-2|-
CASSQRGGFSTDTQYF
TGTGCCAGCAGCCAGAGGGGCGGTTTCAGCACAGATACGCAGTATTTT
>TRBJ2-1|many|TRBV7-9|-
CASSLKFGVAESSYNEQFF
TGTGCCAGCAGCTTAAAATTCGGGGTAGCGGAGAGCTCCTACAATGAGCAGTTCTTC
>TRBJ2-2|few|TRBV7-3|-
CASSIDRRGELFF
TGTGCCAGCAGCATCGACAGACGCGGGGAGCTGTTTTTT
>TRBJ2-1|few|TRBV4-2|TRBD1
CASSAFMTGGSRNDDEQFF
TGTGCCAGCAGCGCCTTCATGACAGGGGGCTCTCGAAATGACGATGAGCAGTTCTTC
>TRBJ2-1|-|TRBV6-5|TRBD2
CASSYGGRTRNEQFF
TGTGCCAGCAGTTACGGTGGGAGGACTAGAAACGAGCAGTTCTTC
>TRBJ1-2|-|TRBV5-1|TRBD1
CASSLQGAEGYTF
TGCGCCAGCAGCTTACAGGGGGCGGAAGGCTACACCTTC
>TRBJ2-1|few|TRBV9|-
CASSVGEEQFF
TGTGCCAGCAGCGTAGGGGAAGAGCAGTTCTTC
>TRBJ2-7|-|TRBV11-2|TRBD1
CASSFTGAEQYF
TGTGCCAGCAGCTTTACAGGGGCCGAGCAGTACTTC
>TRBJ2-1|few|TRBV6-5|-
CASSYKDSYNEQFF
TGTGCCAGCAGTTATAAGGACTCTTACAATGAGCAGTTCTTC
>TRBJ2-1|few|TRBV12-3/TRBV12-4|-
CASSFRRDGRITNEQFF
TGTGCCAGCAGCTTCCGGAGGGACGGTCGGATCACCAATGAGCAGTTCTTC
>TRBJ2-5|many|TRBV29-1|-
CSVEENPAATETQYF
TGCAGCGTTGAAGAAAACCCCGCGGCTACGGAGACCCAGTACTTC
>TRBJ2-2|few|TRBV4-1|TRBD1
CASSQAGDTGGLTGELFF
TGCGCCAGCAGCCAAGCGGGGGACACAGGGGGACTCACCGGGGAGCTGTTTTTT
>TRBJ2-7|-|TRBV6-2/TRBV6-3|-
CASSYSLPSSYEQYF
TGTGCCAGCAGTTACTCGTTGCCGAGCTCCTACGAGCAGTACTTC
>TRBJ2-2|few|TRBV9|-
CASSANMGHYTGELFF
TGTGCCAGCAGCGCGAATATGGGACATTACACCGGGGAGCTGTTTTTT
>TRBJ1-6|-|TRBV5-1|TRBD1
CASSYERDRGNSPLHF
TGCGCCAGCAGCTATGAGCGGGACAGGGGTAATTCACCCCTCCACTTT
>TRBJ1-1|-|TRBV12-3/TRBV12-4|TRBD1
CASSSYSGQGLEAFF
TGTGCCAGCAGTTCTTACTCTGGACAGGGCCTTGAAGCTTTCTTT
>TRBJ2-7|-|TRBV30|TRBD2
CAWSVRWLAGTISYEQYF
TGTGCCTGGAGTGTACGTTGGCTAGCGGGCACCATCTCCTACGAGCAGTACTTC
>TRBJ2-3|few|TRBV9|-
CASSVDLSTDTQYF
TGTGCCAGCAGCGTAGACCTCTCCACAGATACGCAGTATTTT
>TRBJ1-4|-|TRBV18|-
CASSPRGSNEKLFF
TGTGCCAGCTCACCCCGTGGGTCTAATGAAAAACTGTTTTTT
>TRBJ2-1|few|TRBV29-1|-
CSVEGRRAGRDNEQFF
TGCAGCGTTGAAGGGCGACGCGCAGGAAGGGATAATGAGCAGTTCTTC